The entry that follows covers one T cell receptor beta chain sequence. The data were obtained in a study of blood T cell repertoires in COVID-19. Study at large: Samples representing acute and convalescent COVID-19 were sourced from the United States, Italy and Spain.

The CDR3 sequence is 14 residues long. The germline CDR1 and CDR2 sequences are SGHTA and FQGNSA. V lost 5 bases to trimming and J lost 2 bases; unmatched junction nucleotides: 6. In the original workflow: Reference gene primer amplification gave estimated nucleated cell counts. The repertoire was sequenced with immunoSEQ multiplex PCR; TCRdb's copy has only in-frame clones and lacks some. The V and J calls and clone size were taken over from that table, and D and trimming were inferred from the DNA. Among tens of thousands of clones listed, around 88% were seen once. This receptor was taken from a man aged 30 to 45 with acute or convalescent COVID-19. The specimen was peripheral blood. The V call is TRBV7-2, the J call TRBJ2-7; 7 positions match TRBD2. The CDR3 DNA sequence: TGTGCCAGCAGCCCTAGCGGATCTCCCTACGAGCAGTACTTC. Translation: CASSPSGSPYEQYF.